This is a list of T cell receptor beta chains from one sample in a study of cytomegalovirus exposure and HLA in healthy donors. Repertoires were generated with immunoSEQ multiplex PCR, while TCRdb's copy carries only in-frame clones and drops some. The sample carries 150,000 to 200,000 clones, around three quarters recorded once. Material for sequencing was PBMCs. Receptors were obtained from a boy aged 5-17 years in good health and CMV-seronegative. The CDR3 runs from the conserved cysteine through the conserved F or W. A D gene is named only where the DNA matches it firmly. Clone size, where shown, is once, few, many, or a class for clones that have expanded.

v_call	clone_size	d_call	j_call	cdr3_aa	cdr3_nt
TRBV6-5	.	.	TRBJ1-1	CASTRILNTEAFF	TGTGCCAGCACTAGAATCCTGAACACTGAAGCTTTCTTT
TRBV7-2	.	TRBD2	TRBJ2-3	CASSFLAGASTDTQYF	TGTGCCAGCAGCTTCCTAGCGGGCGCTAGCACAGATACGCAGTATTTT
TRBV5-4	.	TRBD2	TRBJ2-5	CAGSSKLSGRETQYF	TGTGCCGGCAGCTCCAAGCTAAGCGGGAGGGAGACCCAGTACTTC
TRBV2	.	.	TRBJ1-5	CASSEPTSGSGQPQHF	TGTGCCAGCAGTGAACCAACGTCGGGATCGGGTCAGCCCCAGCATTTT
TRBV6-6	few	.	TRBJ1-5	CASSLRGLNSNQPQHF	TGTGCCAGCAGCCTCCGGGGTCTCAATAGCAATCAGCCCCAGCATTTT
TRBV11-3	.	.	TRBJ2-7	CASSFMAGQGYEQYF	TGTGCCAGCAGCTTTATGGCAGGCCAGGGCTACGAGCAGTACTTC
TRBV6-6	.	.	TRBJ1-1	CASSYGREGTEAFF	TGTGCCAGCAGTTACGGCAGGGAAGGCACTGAAGCTTTCTTT
TRBV30	.	.	TRBJ1-1	CAWSGDFKGTEAFF	TGTGCCTGGAGCGGGGACTTCAAGGGGACTGAAGCTTTCTTT
TRBV6-1	.	TRBD1	TRBJ1-4	CASSEVGQGNEKLFF	TGTGCCAGCAGTGAGGTGGGACAGGGGAATGAAAAACTGTTTTTT
TRBV19	.	.	TRBJ2-2	CASKRENTGELFF	TGTGCCAGTAAGAGGGAGAACACCGGGGAGCTGTTTTTT
TRBV9	once	.	TRBJ2-7	CASSGESYEQYF	TGTGCCAGCAGCGGCGAGTCCTACGAGCAGTACTTC
TRBV5-4	.	TRBD2	TRBJ2-3	CASSFRRERGGDTQYF	TGTGCCAGCAGCTTCCGCCGGGAGCGGGGGGGAGATACGCAGTATTTT
TRBV30	once	.	TRBJ1-2	CAWRMFGQPTNYGYTF	TGTGCCTGGAGAATGTTTGGACAGCCTACTAACTATGGCTACACCTTC
TRBV25-1	.	.	TRBJ2-7	CASSNSYEQYF	TGTGCCAGCAGCAATTCCTACGAGCAGTACTTC
TRBV5-6	.	.	TRBJ2-7	CASSRRPGSFEQYF	TGTGCCAGCAGCCGTCGGCCAGGTTCCTTCGAGCAGTACTTC
TRBV6-1	.	.	TRBJ2-7	CASSVGRSSYEQYF	TGTGCCAGCAGTGTTGGCAGGTCGTCCTACGAGCAGTACTTC
TRBV5-1	.	.	TRBJ1-2	CASSSTATGGYTF	TGCGCCAGCAGCTCGACAGCGACGGGTGGCTACACCTTC
TRBV9	.	TRBD1	TRBJ1-2	CASSADRDRGLSNYGYTF	TGTGCCAGCAGCGCCGACCGGGACAGGGGGCTCTCTAACTATGGCTACACCTTC
TRBV15	.	TRBD1	TRBJ2-1	CATSRDRGGHLQFF	TGTGCCACCAGCAGAGATCGAGGGGGCCACCTGCAGTTCTTC
TRBV7-9	.	.	TRBJ2-7	CASSSPDKERIYEQYF	TGTGCCAGCAGCTCGCCGGATAAGGAGAGGATATACGAGCAGTACTTC
TRBV25-1	.	.	TRBJ1-3	CASRGGPSSGNTIYF	TGTGCCAGCCGGGGGGGGCCCAGCTCTGGAAACACCATATATTTT
TRBV5-1	.	TRBD1	TRBJ2-5	CASSFRQGKETQYF	TGCGCCAGCAGCTTCCGACAGGGAAAAGAGACCCAGTACTTC
TRBV6-1	.	.	TRBJ2-7	CASAGHRVYEQYF	TGTGCCAGCGCAGGACACCGCGTCTACGAGCAGTACTTC
TRBV7-9	.	.	TRBJ2-6	CASSLTGANSGANVLTF	TGTGCCAGCAGCTTAACGGGAGCCAACTCTGGGGCCAACGTCCTGACTTTC
TRBV7-9	.	.	TRBJ2-5	CASSLSGTKETQYF	TGTGCCAGCAGCCTTAGCGGAACCAAAGAGACCCAGTACTTC
TRBV2	.	.	TRBJ2-5	CASRLYRDQETQYF	TGTGCCAGCAGACTCTACAGGGACCAAGAGACCCAGTACTTC
TRBV20-1	.	.	TRBJ1-2	CSAGVQEGYTF	TGCAGTGCTGGAGTACAGGAAGGCTACACCTTC
TRBV7-9	.	.	TRBJ2-7	CASSQQGYEQYF	TGTGCCAGCAGCCAACAGGGCTACGAGCAGTACTTC
TRBV7-3	.	.	TRBJ1-1	CASSLMGGDTEAFF	TGTGCCAGCAGCTTAATGGGCGGGGACACTGAAGCTTTCTTT
TRBV25-1	.	.	TRBJ2-2	CASSAFYGTSYQAGELFF	TGTGCCAGCAGTGCCTTCTACGGGACATCCTACCAAGCCGGGGAGCTGTTTTTT
TRBV6-4	.	.	TRBJ2-1	CASSQTGTDSYNEQFF	TGTGCCAGCAGCCAAACGGGAACAGATTCCTACAATGAGCAGTTCTTC
TRBV11-2	.	TRBD1	TRBJ2-7	CASSLRQGSFYEQYF	TGTGCCAGCAGCTTAAGACAGGGGAGTTTCTACGAGCAGTACTTC
TRBV5-1	.	TRBD1	TRBJ2-3	CASSSVGQGRTDTQYF	TGCGCCAGCAGCAGCGTAGGACAGGGAAGAACAGATACGCAGTATTTT
TRBV5-1	.	.	TRBJ1-3	CASSSIPGTLSGNTIYF	TGCGCCAGCAGCTCGATTCCCGGGACATTATCTGGAAACACCATATATTTT
TRBV9	.	TRBD1	TRBJ2-2	CASSAPGQGYTGELFF	TGTGCCAGCAGCGCCCCGGGACAGGGTTACACCGGGGAGCTGTTTTTT
TRBV11-2	.	TRBD1	TRBJ2-3	CASSFGQGTDTQYF	TGTGCCAGCAGCTTCGGACAGGGCACAGATACGCAGTATTTT
TRBV21-1	.	.	TRBJ1-2	CASSREGARYGYTF	TGTGCCAGCAGTAGAGAGGGGGCACGCTATGGCTACACCTTC
TRBV30	once	TRBD2	TRBJ2-7	CAWRGAGGRSEQYF	TGTGCCTGGAGGGGAGCGGGAGGTAGGAGCGAGCAGTACTTC
TRBV4-1	few	TRBD1	TRBJ1-5	CASSLTGQADQPQHF	TGCGCCAGCAGCCTAACCGGACAGGCTGATCAGCCCCAGCATTTT
TRBV10-3	.	.	TRBJ1-2	CAISERIADGYTF	TGTGCCATCAGTGAGAGGATAGCCGACGGCTACACCTTC
TRBV9	.	TRBD1	TRBJ2-7	CASSVGDSYEQYF	TGTGCCAGCAGCGTAGGGGACAGCTACGAGCAGTACTTC
TRBV5-1	.	TRBD1	TRBJ2-7	CASSGGPGQGAYEQYF	TGCGCCAGCAGCGGCGGACCTGGACAGGGTGCCTACGAGCAGTACTTC
TRBV4-1	.	.	TRBJ2-2	CASSQDPTGTGELFF	TGCGCCAGCAGCCAAGATCCCACAGGGACCGGGGAGCTGTTTTTT
TRBV29-1	.	.	TRBJ2-4	CSAQRGNIQYF	TGCAGCGCCCAAAGGGGAAACATTCAGTACTTC
TRBV6-1	.	TRBD2	TRBJ2-1	CASSEAGLAQNEQFF	TGTGCCAGCAGTGAAGCGGGACTAGCCCAAAATGAGCAGTTCTTC
TRBV30	.	TRBD2	TRBJ2-7	CAWSAPLAGGIPYEQYF	TGTGCCTGGAGTGCCCCCCTAGCGGGAGGGATCCCCTACGAGCAGTACTTC
TRBV4-3	.	TRBD1	TRBJ2-3	CASSQQGADTQYF	TGCGCCAGCAGCCAACAGGGGGCAGATACGCAGTATTTT
TRBV19	.	TRBD2	TRBJ2-2	CASSIDPAGVDTGELFF	TGTGCCAGTAGTATAGACCCAGCGGGAGTCGATACCGGGGAGCTGTTTTTT
TRBV5-1	few	TRBD2	TRBJ2-3	CASGPTSATSTDTQYF	TGCGCCAGCGGACCTACTAGCGCCACTAGCACAGATACGCAGTATTTT
TRBV19	.	.	TRBJ1-2	CASSIAGRGYGYTF	TGTGCCAGTAGTATAGCGGGTCGGGGCTATGGCTACACCTTC
TRBV5-1	few	.	TRBJ2-5	CASRSGARQQQETQYF	TGCGCCAGCAGAAGCGGTGCGAGGCAACAACAAGAGACCCAGTACTTC
TRBV5-8	.	.	TRBJ1-5	CASSLDLDGNQPQHF	TGTGCCAGCAGCCTGGACCTAGATGGCAATCAGCCCCAGCATTTT
TRBV19	few	.	TRBJ2-2	CASSARLSTGELFF	TGTGCCAGTAGTGCCCGACTGTCCACCGGGGAGCTGTTTTTT